The following is a T cell receptor beta chain sequence with its context. Under the authors' procedure: The authors estimated nucleated cell counts from reference gene primer amplification. Data came from immunoSEQ multiplex PCR; TCRdb stores just in-frame clones and leaves some out. The V and J calls and clone size were taken over from that table, and D and trimming were inferred from the DNA. The table lists hundreds of thousands of clones, about 85% of them singletons. This record belongs to a study of blood T cell repertoires in COVID-19. Study summary: The samples span acute and convalescent COVID-19 from the United States, Italy and Spain. PBMCs, B-cell-depleted T cells, or T cells were the source of the cDNA or gDNA that made up the material.

Germline CDR1 reads GTSNPN; CDR2 reads SVGIG (reference sequence). The CDR3 length is 14 residues. Trimming pared 5 bases from V and 3 bases from J, leaving 13 bases between. The clonotype comes from a man aged 18 to 30 with active or convalescent COVID-19. The sequencing input was peripheral blood. The rearrangement uses TRBV30 and TRBJ1-4; D is undetermined. CDR3 residues: CAWGREPSNEKLFF. The DNA of the CDR3 is TGTGCCTGGGGCCGCGAACCTTCTAATGAAAAACTGTTTTTT.